What follows are 22 T cell receptor beta chains derived from one specimen sequenced in a study of blood T cell repertoires in COVID-19. Profiled with immunoSEQ multiplex PCR; TCRdb holds only in-frame clones, not every one. The table shows about 200,000 clones, with around 83% occurring only once. Input material: peripheral blood. The receptors originated from a woman aged 80 or over with COVID-19, enrolled during active disease.

V usage is TRBV19 and J usage is TRBJ1-2; TRBD1 agrees at 8 bases. J was trimmed by 6 bases and V by 4 bases; bases with no gene match: 16. The CDR3 contains 17 residues. Looked up from germline, CDR1 is LNHDA and CDR2 is SQIVND (reference sequence). The CDR3, as DNA: TGTGCCAGTAGTACCCTAGAACCGGGACAGGAGAGGGATGGCTACACCTTC. This encodes CASSTLEPGQERDGYTF.

The chain carries TRBV3-1 (or the pseudogene TRBV3-2) and TRBJ2-1; 7 bases map to TRBD1. The ends lost 4 bases at V and 9 bases at J; junction bases unmatched: 12. The CDR3 loop spans 15 amino acids. The germline V gene encodes CDR1 LGHDT and CDR2 YNNKEL (reference sequence). CDR3 loop: CASSPPGQSRPEQFF. DNA of the CDR3: TGTGCCAGCAGCCCGCCGGGACAGAGCAGGCCTGAGCAGTTCTTC.

This chain links TRBV7-2 with TRBJ2-7; 11 bases are shared with TRBD2. CDR1 and CDR2 from the germline V gene are SGHTA and FQGNSA. The CDR3 is 14 residues long. The junction had 6 bases not matched to a gene; V was cut back by 7 bases and J by 4 bases. This CDR3 is CASTRTSGPYEQYF. CDR3 DNA: TGTGCCAGCACTAGGACTAGCGGGCCATACGAGCAGTACTTC.

V is TRBV28 and J is TRBJ1-2; 7 bases fit TRBD1. Unmatched junction bases numbered 6, after V lost 3 bases and J lost 2 bases. Germline CDR1 is MDHEN and CDR2 is SYDVKM. The CDR3 spans 15 residues. CDR3 amino acids: CASSLPGGRNYGYTF. Written as DNA, the CDR3 is TGTGCCAGCAGTTTGCCAGGGGGGAGGAACTATGGCTACACCTTC.

The chain combines TRBV20-1 with TRBJ1-2; 7 nucleotides align to TRBD1. The CDR3 extends over 15 amino acids. V lost 3 bases and J lost 5; bases outside the gene matches: 12. Germline-derived CDR1 and CDR2 are DFQATT and SNEGSKA (reference sequence). The CDR3 here is CSASVQGGSGYGYTF. The CDR3 DNA sequence: TGCAGTGCTAGTGTGCAGGGGGGCTCTGGGTATGGCTACACCTTC.

The chain links TRBV18 to TRBJ1-1, with a possible D match to TRBD1 (5 bases). V lost 6 bases and J 1 base, leaving 9 bases between the germline ends. This CDR3 spans 13 amino acids. The V gene's germline CDR1 is KGHSH and CDR2 LQKENI. The CDR3: CASSLTGNTEAFF. The CDR3 DNA sequence: TGTGCCAGCTCGCTTACAGGGAACACTGAAGCTTTCTTT.

This rearrangement joins TRBV19 to TRBJ1-5; D is ambiguous. Trimming removed 5 bases from V and 3 bases from J, with 5 bases in between. The CDR3 has 12 amino acids. Germline V gene data show CDR1 as LNHDA and CDR2 as SQIVND (reference sequence). In DNA form, the CDR3 reads TGTGCCAGTAGTCCGGTCAATCAGCCCCAGCATTTT. Its translation: CASSPVNQPQHF.

CDR3 residues: CASSLINTGELFF. The CDR3 coding sequence is TGCGCCAGCAGCTTAATAAACACCGGGGAGCTGTTTTTT. The V and J genes are TRBV5-1 and TRBJ2-2; D gene unclear. CDR3 length: 13 residues. With 2 bases removed from V and 2 bases from J, the gap between germline ends came to 4 bases. CDR1 SGHRS and CDR2 YFSETQ come from the germline V gene.

This rearrangement joins TRBV4-1 to TRBJ2-7; 12 bases fit TRBD2. This CDR3 spans 17 amino acids. V lost 1 base, J lost 2 bases, and 6 bases stayed unmatched. Germline CDR1 and CDR2: MGHRA and YSYEKL. The CDR3 sequence: CASSQGLAGALTYEQYF. In DNA form, the CDR3 reads TGCGCCAGCAGCCAAGGACTAGCGGGGGCCCTCACCTACGAGCAGTACTTC.

This clone was recorded a few times. J is TRBJ2-2 and V is TRBV7-3; D ambiguous. Trimming removed 5 bases at V and 4 bases at J, with 8 bases between. The CDR3 consists of 13 residues. Per germline, CDR1 SGHTA and CDR2 FQGTGA. CDR3 bases: TGTGCCAGCAGCACATGGTCCACCGGGGAGCTGTTTTTT. Translation gives CASSTWSTGELFF.

CDR3: CASSFLQGQGSEVFF. CDR3 DNA: TGTGCCAGCAGTTTCTTACAGGGGCAAGGGAGTGAGGTGTTTTTT. The chain joins TRBV28 to TRBJ1-4, with TRBD1 matching 7 bases. CDR1 is MDHEN and CDR2 is SYDVKM in the germline V gene. V shed 3 bases and J 15 bases; nucleotides not matched to a gene: 16. This CDR3 has 15 amino acids.

This clone was seen a few times. The chain is built from TRBV5-6 and TRBJ1-5; D gene ambiguous. Trimming took 3 bases from V and 2 from J, leaving 12 bases between them. The CDR3 length is 15 residues. Germline CDR1 and CDR2: SGHDT and YYEEEE. For the CDR3, the DNA is TGTGCCAGCAGCTCTTGGCCTGGAGGCAATCAGCCCCAGCATTTT. Amino acid sequence: CASSSWPGGNQPQHF.

The chain employs TRBV19 and TRBJ2-1, with TRBD2 as a possible D gene (5 bases). This CDR3 is 13 amino acids long. Between the trimmed V and J ends, which lost 10 bases and 2 bases, there was a span of 12 bases. The germline CDR1 and CDR2 sequences are LNHDA and SQIVND (reference sequence). This CDR3 is CAISPGTYNEQFF. The CDR3 bases are TGTGCCATTTCCCCCGGGACCTACAATGAGCAGTTCTTC. The whole variable domain, remainder taken from reference TRBV19 and TRBJ2-1, is DGGITQSPKYLFRKEGQNVTLSCEQNLNHDAMYWYRQDPGQGLRLIYYSQIVNDFQKGDIAEGYSVSREKKESFPLTVTSAQKNPTAFYLCAISPGTYNEQFFGPGTRLTVL.

Only a few counts were recorded for this clone. The CDR3 loop reads CASSRREGDRGRSYNSPLHF. In nucleotides, the CDR3 is TGCGCCAGCAGCCGAAGAGAGGGCGACAGGGGAAGGTCCTATAATTCACCCCTCCACTTT. The chain has TRBV4-1 and TRBJ1-6, with TRBD1 matching over 8 bases. Germline V gene sequence: CDR1 MGHRA, CDR2 YSYEKL. The CDR3 consists of 20 residues. J was trimmed by 1 base and V by 4 bases; bases with no gene match: 15.

The gene calls are TRBV27 and TRBJ2-7, with TRBD1 as a possible D gene (5 bases). CDR1 is MNHEY and CDR2 is SMNVEV in the germline V gene (reference sequence). Trimming shortened V by 6 bases and J by 0 bases, and 15 bases separated the two germline ends. The CDR3 sequence is 15 residues long. CDR3 protein: CASSPTGAGSYEQYF. Here the CDR3 DNA reads TGTGCCAGCAGCCCCACAGGTGCCGGCTCCTACGAGCAGTACTTC.

The V and J genes are TRBV7-2 and TRBJ1-5; D remains unclear. The CDR3 has 15 amino acids. Trimming stripped 5 bases from V and 1 base from J, with 12 bases between. Germline V lookup: CDR1 SGHTA, CDR2 FQGNSA. The CDR3 region has the DNA TGTGCCAGCAGCCTTCAGGTAATAAGCAATCAGCCCCAGCATTTT. It yields the protein CASSLQVISNQPQHF.

This clone was seen more than once but under ten times. The chain uses TRBV28 and TRBJ1-2; D may be TRBD1 (6 bases). Trimming stripped 8 bases from V and 4 bases from J, with 11 bases between. From germline, CDR1 is MDHEN and CDR2 SYDVKM. The CDR3 is made up of 12 amino acids. The CDR3 here is CASGDRSYGYTF. The DNA for the CDR3 is TGTGCCAGCGGAGACAGGTCCTATGGCTACACCTTC.

In its sample, this clone was seen once. The rearrangement joins TRBV30 to TRBJ2-7; 10 positions match TRBD2. CDR1 and CDR2 (germline): GTSNPN, SVGIG (reference sequence). CDR3 length: 14 amino acids. V lost 3 bases to trimming and J lost 0 bases; unmatched junction nucleotides: 2. CDR3 residues: CAWRTSGASYEQYF. The CDR3 DNA reads as TGTGCCTGGAGAACTAGCGGGGCCTCCTACGAGCAGTACTTC.

The V call is TRBV28, the J call TRBJ1-1; TRBD1 aligns across 7 bases. J was trimmed by 4 bases and V by 6 bases; bases with no gene match: 5. The CDR3 covers 13 residues. Germline V lookup: CDR1 MDHEN, CDR2 SYDVKM. CDR3 bases: TGTGCCAGCAGCCCGGACAGGCGCACTGAAGCTTTCTTT. Translation: CASSPDRRTEAFF.

This clone has a single count. The chain recombines TRBV14 with TRBJ2-4; 8 bases map to TRBD2. The CDR3 has 17 residues. In germline, CDR1 is SGHDN, CDR2 FVKESK. J gave up 3 bases and V 6 bases, and 13 bases lay outside the gene matches. CDR3 loop: CASSQRGQGEVKNIQYF. The CDR3 bases are TGTGCCAGCAGTCAGCGGGGGCAGGGCGAAGTCAAAAACATTCAGTACTTC.

V and J are TRBV5-1 and TRBJ1-5; 8 bases match TRBD1. CDR1 is SGHRS and CDR2 is YFSETQ in the germline V gene. The CDR3 contains 14 residues. The V segment lost 4 bases and the J segment 2 bases; nucleotides outside the gene matches: 2. The CDR3 sequence: CASSTTGGNQPQHF. The CDR3 nucleotides are TGCGCCAGCAGCACGACAGGGGGCAATCAGCCCCAGCATTTT.

The chain has TRBV11-3 and TRBJ2-1; 8 bases agree with TRBD1. Germline V lookup: CDR1 SGHNT, CDR2 YENEEA. V lost 2 bases, J lost 1 base, and 4 bases stayed unmatched. The CDR3 covers 16 residues. The CDR3 bases are TGTGCCAGCAGCTTACAGGGGGCGAATTCCTACAATGAGCAGTTCTTC. Translation: CASSLQGANSYNEQFF.